These T cell receptor beta chains were read from a single sample in a study of OX40 agonist ivuxolimab in advanced cancers. This table comes from immunoSEQ multiplex PCR, and its TCRdb copy is limited to in-frame clones, with some not included. The sample lists 130,000 or so clones, roughly 93% occurring once. The sequencing used CD4+ or CD8+ T cells sorted from blood, collected in a trial of the OX40 agonist ivuxolimab. The source of these receptors is an adult with an advanced solid tumor such as melanoma, head and neck, liver or kidney cancer. CDR3s include the opening cysteine and the closing phenylalanine or tryptophan. A D gene is named only where the DNA matches it firmly.

v_gene: TRBV9
j_gene: TRBJ2-3
d_gene: TRBD1
CDR3aa: CASSDTGGPKVVTQYF

v_gene: TRBV7-2
j_gene: TRBJ2-7
d_gene: TRBD2
CDR3aa: CASSSGLAGSSYEQYF

v_gene: TRBV9
j_gene: TRBJ1-2
d_gene: TRBD1
CDR3aa: CASSLSTGGDYGYTF

v_gene: TRBV7-3
j_gene: TRBJ2-3
d_gene: -
CDR3aa: CASSSRRSYSTDTQYF

v_gene: TRBV5-1
j_gene: TRBJ1-1
d_gene: TRBD1
CDR3aa: CASRTQTGGNTEAFF

v_gene: TRBV10-3
j_gene: TRBJ2-5
d_gene: -
CDR3aa: CAISHGTKLQETQYF

v_gene: TRBV29-1
j_gene: TRBJ2-7
d_gene: TRBD1
CDR3aa: CSVIGTGGRLEYF

v_gene: TRBV7-2
j_gene: TRBJ2-2
d_gene: -
CDR3aa: CASSLTTGELFF

v_gene: TRBV2
j_gene: TRBJ2-2
d_gene: TRBD1
CDR3aa: CASIRDREAGELFF

v_gene: TRBV18
j_gene: TRBJ2-1
d_gene: TRBD2
CDR3aa: CASSAQGGISYNEQFF

v_gene: TRBV19
j_gene: TRBJ1-2
d_gene: -
CDR3aa: CASSIGSTSYTF

v_gene: TRBV18
j_gene: TRBJ2-1
d_gene: TRBD1
CDR3aa: CASSSRDRDLYNEQFF

v_gene: TRBV18
j_gene: TRBJ1-2
d_gene: -
CDR3aa: CASSPPQGPSIYGYTF

v_gene: TRBV10-3
j_gene: TRBJ2-1
d_gene: TRBD1
CDR3aa: CAISGNQGVSYNEQFF

v_gene: TRBV4-3
j_gene: TRBJ2-2
d_gene: -
CDR3aa: CASSQSLAGELFF

v_gene: TRBV5-1
j_gene: TRBJ2-5
d_gene: TRBD1
CDR3aa: CASSLRTPGTGTAQETQYF

v_gene: TRBV5-1
j_gene: TRBJ2-2
d_gene: -
CDR3aa: CASSAGNTGELFF

v_gene: TRBV6-5
j_gene: TRBJ1-1
d_gene: TRBD1
CDR3aa: CASSITGGLNTEAFF

v_gene: TRBV2
j_gene: TRBJ2-5
d_gene: -
CDR3aa: CASIMDSQRVGTQYF

v_gene: TRBV7-2
j_gene: TRBJ2-7
d_gene: TRBD2
CDR3aa: CASSPPGLTHEQYF

v_gene: TRBV5-4
j_gene: TRBJ2-7
d_gene: TRBD2
CDR3aa: CASSEGLAENYEQYF

v_gene: TRBV7-3
j_gene: TRBJ2-1
d_gene: TRBD2
CDR3aa: CASSPRGAGGWNEQFF